This record concerns one T cell receptor beta chain sequence. Its antigen is unknown. This specimen belongs to a study of shared clonotypes between healthy human individuals. Whole-study results and caveats: At large depth, rarefaction still showed sorted-subset sequencing to be incomplete. Some naive CD4 clonotypes, around 4.9%, turned up in common across several donors.

As handled by the study authors: ImmunoSEQ junction-only sequences lacked quality scores, so their filtering differed. Clones were sequenced by immunoSEQ multiplex PCR, and TCRdb holds only the in-frame ones, with some missing. D and trimming come from the DNA, and the V and J calls and clone size come from that table. The data contain nearly 2 million clones, about 95% of them singletons. Naive CD8 cells, CD45RO-negative and positively selected for CCR7, excluded terminally differentiated effector memory CD45RA+ cells. This CDR3 comprises 16 residues. In germline, CDR1 is SEHNR, CDR2 FQNEAQ (reference sequence). V trimming: 4 bases; J trimming: 6 bases; junction bases outside the gene matches: 12.

The rearrangement joins TRBV7-9 to TRBJ1-2; 9 nucleotides line up with TRBD1. Sequencing used naive CD8+ T cells sorted from blood. This sequence was found in a man between 18 and 35 years old in good health. CDR3 loop: CASSYFGGTGSDGYTF. The DNA for the CDR3 is TGTGCCAGCAGCTACTTCGGGGGGACAGGGTCTGATGGCTACACCTTC.